Reported below is one T cell receptor beta chain. The antigen is unknown. Germline lookup yields CDR1 MGHRA and CDR2 YSYEKL. V gave up 0 bases and J gave up 3 bases; unmatched junction bases: 3. The CDR3 covers 17 residues. The data derive from a study of beta chain features in type 1 diabetes. Whole-study results and caveats: Significant though moderate, a shortening of TCRB CDR3s appeared in all four CD4+ subsets of Type 1 diabetes patients. Naive, central memory and regulatory TCRB repertoires appeared more similar among patients than healthy donors.

As every portion of the isolated RNA was reverse transcribed, the sequencing read expressed TCRB transcripts. The protocol was immunoSEQ multiplex PCR, while the TCRdb copy is restricted to in-frame clones and leaves out a portion. Of about 160,000 clones listed, 7% to 10% are singletons. A CD45RO/CCR7/CD25/CD127/CD95/CD27 panel sorted naive, central memory, regulatory and stem cell-like memory CD4+ cells. Populations isolated by sorting all had purity greater than 98%. J is TRBJ2-5 and V is TRBV4-1; 14 nucleotides agree with TRBD2. The sequenced sample was central memory CD4+ T cells from blood. The clonotype comes from a woman between 18 and 29 years old in good health. In DNA, the CDR3 is TGCGCCAGCAGCCAAGAGACGGGACTAGCGGGAGAAGAGACCCAGTACTTC. It yields the protein CASSQETGLAGEETQYF.